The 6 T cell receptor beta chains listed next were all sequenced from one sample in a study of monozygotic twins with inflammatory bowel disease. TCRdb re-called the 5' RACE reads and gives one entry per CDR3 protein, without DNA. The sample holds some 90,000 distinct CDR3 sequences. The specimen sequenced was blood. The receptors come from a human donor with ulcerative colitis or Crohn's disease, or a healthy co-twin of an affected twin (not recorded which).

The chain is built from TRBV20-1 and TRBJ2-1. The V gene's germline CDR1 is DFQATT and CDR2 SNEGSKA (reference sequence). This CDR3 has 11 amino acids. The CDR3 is CSASMDHEQFF.

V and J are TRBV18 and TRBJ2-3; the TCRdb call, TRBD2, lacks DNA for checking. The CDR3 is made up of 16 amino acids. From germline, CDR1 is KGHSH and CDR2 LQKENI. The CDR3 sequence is CASSASTSGGPDTQYF.

The CDR3 sequence is CSARGHGGENIQYF. The chain employs TRBV20-1 and TRBJ2-4; TCRdb reports TRBD1, a call that lacks DNA to check it against. The CDR3 extends over 14 amino acids. Germline CDR1 is DFQATT and CDR2 is SNEGSKA (reference sequence).

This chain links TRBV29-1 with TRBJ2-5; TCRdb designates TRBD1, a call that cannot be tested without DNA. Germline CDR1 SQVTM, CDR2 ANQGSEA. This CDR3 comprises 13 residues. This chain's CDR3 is CSVDWDDQETQYF.

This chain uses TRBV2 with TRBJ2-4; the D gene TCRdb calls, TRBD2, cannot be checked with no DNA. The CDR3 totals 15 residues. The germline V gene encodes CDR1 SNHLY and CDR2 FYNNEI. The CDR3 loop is CASSEGGALKNIQYF.

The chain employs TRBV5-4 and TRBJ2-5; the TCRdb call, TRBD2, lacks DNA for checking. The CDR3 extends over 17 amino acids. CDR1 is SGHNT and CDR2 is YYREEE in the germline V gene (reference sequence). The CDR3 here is CASSSVEPWDFQETQYF.